Following are 10 T cell receptor beta chains from one sample sequenced in a study of blood T cell repertoires in COVID-19. The table came from immunoSEQ multiplex PCR; TCRdb's copy has only in-frame clones and leaves some out. The table lists some 230,000 clones, 70% to 85% of them singletons. The source material was PBMCs or T cells enriched from blood (not recorded which). The receptors stem from a woman between 40 and 50 years old with acute COVID-19.

The gene calls are TRBV7-2 and TRBJ1-1; a possible D gene is TRBD1 (6 bases). The CDR3 covers 15 residues. V lost 5 bases to trimming and J lost 1 base, with 14 bases between them. Germline values: CDR1 SGHTA, CDR2 FQGNSA. The CDR3 bases are TGTGCCAGCAGCCTCCAGGGACATTGGAACACTGAAGCTTTCTTT. Translation: CASSLQGHWNTEAFF.

Written as DNA, the CDR3 is TGTGCCAGCAGCTTGGCCGGGACTGAGGGAGAAAAACTGTTTTTT. Its protein is CASSLAGTEGEKLFF. This rearrangement joins TRBV5-4 to TRBJ1-4, with D perhaps matching TRBD1 (5 bases). Trimming shortened V by 0 bases and J by 8 bases, and 14 bases separated the two germline ends. Germline V gene data show CDR1 as SGHNT and CDR2 as YYREEE (reference sequence). The CDR3 totals 15 residues.

This chain uses TRBV18 with TRBJ2-7, with 10 positions matching TRBD1. CDR3 length equals 14 residues. Germline-derived CDR1 and CDR2 are KGHSH and LQKENI. V trimming: 5 bases; J trimming: 1 base; junction bases outside the gene matches: 2. The CDR3 DNA reads as TGTGCCAGCTCAAGGACAGGGGGGTCCTACGAGCAGTACTTC. Translated: CASSRTGGSYEQYF.

The chain joins TRBV19 to TRBJ2-1; TRBD2 aligns across 11 bases. V lost 6 bases, J lost 3 bases, and 4 bases stayed unmatched. CDR1 is LNHDA, CDR2 SQIVND, per germline (reference sequence). The CDR3 covers 15 residues. The CDR3 here is CASSPSGGNYNEQFF. CDR3 nucleotide sequence: TGTGCCAGTAGCCCTAGCGGGGGGAACTACAATGAGCAGTTCTTC.

This clone was counted between two and nine times. The CDR3 DNA reads TGCGCCAGCAGAGATGGGACAGTCTCATCGCTCGAGCAGTACTTC. Its protein is CASRDGTVSSLEQYF. The chain joins TRBV10-2 to TRBJ2-7; 7 positions agree with TRBD1. V lost 6 bases, J lost 6 bases, and 14 bases stayed unmatched. In germline, CDR1 is WSHSY, CDR2 SAAADI. The CDR3 runs 15 residues.

This CDR3 reads CASRTVGDGYTF. In DNA, the CDR3 is TGTGCCAGCAGGACGGTAGGGGATGGCTACACCTTC. The J gene is TRBJ1-2, the V gene TRBV2; D may be TRBD1 (5 bases). Germline lookup yields CDR1 SNHLY and CDR2 FYNNEI. The CDR3 spans 12 residues. V lost 6 bases and J 6 bases, leaving 11 bases between the germline ends.

This clone occurred many times. The chain has TRBV7-9 and TRBJ2-3; TRBD2 might be the D (7 bases). Germline values: CDR1 SEHNR, CDR2 FQNEAQ (reference sequence). Trimming cost V 5 bases and J 2 bases, with 17 bases left between them. The CDR3 consists of 16 residues. The CDR3 coding sequence is TGTGCCAGCAGCCTTACGGGGGGCCGCCCCACAGATACGCAGTATTTT. This encodes CASSLTGGRPTDTQYF.

J is TRBJ2-5 and V is TRBV10-2; 13 bases align to TRBD2. This CDR3 has 16 residues. The germline V gene encodes CDR1 WSHSY and CDR2 SAAADI. The V and J ends lost 8 bases and 3 bases, in that order; junction bases with no gene match: 9. CDR3 nucleotides: TGCGCCAGCTACCCACCGGGGACTAGCGGGAAAGAGACCCAGTACTTC. The encoded protein is CASYPPGTSGKETQYF.

The rearrangement joins TRBV25-1 to TRBJ2-1; 10 nucleotides align to TRBD2. The CDR3 has 15 residues. Unmatched junction bases numbered 2, after V lost 4 bases and J lost 2 bases. Germline values: CDR1 MGHDK, CDR2 SYGVNS. As DNA, the CDR3 is TGTGCCAGCAGTGCCACTAGCGGGACCTACAATGAGCAGTTCTTC. This encodes CASSATSGTYNEQFF.

This chain links TRBV19 with TRBJ2-3; 7 bases line up with TRBD2. The junction had 6 bases not matched to a gene; V was cut back by 6 bases and J by 0 bases. The CDR3 is made up of 15 amino acids. Looked up from germline, CDR1 is LNHDA and CDR2 is SQIVND (reference sequence). The CDR3 DNA reads as TGTGCCAGTAGGGCTAGCGGCTATAGCACAGATACGCAGTATTTT. This translates into CASRASGYSTDTQYF.